This TCR beta chain was identified in a study of blood T cell repertoires in COVID-19. Recruited during active infection, patients (from Seattle) were subsequently followed longitudinally. As originally analysed: Reference gene primer amplification yielded estimated nucleated cell counts. Assay used: immunoSEQ multiplex PCR; TCRdb lists only in-frame clones, some missing. V and J calls and clone size are those listed in that table; D and trimming were worked out from the DNA. Of 170,000 or so clones listed, about 83% are singletons. This clonotype originated in a woman in her 70s with COVID-19, enrolled during active disease. Source material: peripheral blood.

The CDR3 region is CASSYAREGEQYF. CDR3 sequence (DNA): TGTGCCAGCAGTTATGCTAGGGAGGGGGAGCAGTACTTC. The gene calls are TRBV6-6 and TRBJ2-7; 7 nucleotides match TRBD2. The CDR3 covers 13 residues. With 3 bases clipped from V and 7 bases from J, the junction kept 6 bases outside the gene matches. In germline, CDR1 is MNHNY, CDR2 SVGAGI (reference sequence).